One sample yielded the 10 T cell receptor beta chains listed below, sequenced in a study of tumor-infiltrating lymphocytes in primary liver carcinoma. Bulk tissue was left unsorted, and RNA and DNA were co-extracted from about 19-30 mg of it. From about 0.45 ug total RNA, TCR beta cDNA was generated with a primer in the constant region. Employing slightly modified ARM-PCR, three nested multiplex PCR rounds were run, and these gave rise to the TCR beta libraries. Both of the initial two PCR rounds ran for 10 cycles and employed TRBV1-TRBV30 forward primers alongside a C-beta reverse primer. TCRdb re-called the multiplex PCR reads with MiXCR, one entry per CDR3 protein. The data hold about 37,000 distinct CDR3 sequences, with 75% observed a single time. The sequenced sample consisted of tumor-adjacent normal liver tissue. These TCRs come from a man between 40 and 49 years old with primary liver carcinoma and hepatitis B virus infection.

This clonotype was counted at least ten times. The chain is built from TRBV7-3 and TRBJ2-2; 10 bases fit TRBD1. The CDR3 sequence is 16 residues long. V trimming: 5 bases; J trimming: 6 bases; junction bases outside the gene matches: 9. Looked up from germline, CDR1 is SGHTA and CDR2 is FQGTGA. CDR3 amino acids: CASSPLGQGGSGELFF. In DNA form, the CDR3 reads TGTGCCAGCAGCCCCCTCGGACAGGGGGGTTCCGGGGAGCTGTTTTTT.

Remarks on this clonotype: One end of the junction fails to match germline, which may point to a read error. This chain uses TRBV6-5 with TRBJ2-7; D remains ambiguous. CDR1 MNHEY and CDR2 SVGAGI come from the germline V gene. This CDR3 has 18 amino acids. CDR3: CASSCKGPATSIPYEQHF. CDR3 nucleotides: TGTGCCAGTAGTTGCAAGGGCCCTGCCACTTCGATACCCTACGAGCAGCATTTC.

The chain uses TRBV10-3 and TRBJ2-7; tentatively, D is TRBD1 or TRBD2 (5 bases each). The CDR3 consists of 11 residues. The germline V gene has CDR1 ENHRY and CDR2 SYGVKD. Trimming shortened V by 10 bases and J by 10 bases, and 17 bases separated the two germline ends. As DNA, the CDR3 is TGTGCCACCCGGACACCGAGCGGACAGTACTTC. Encoded protein: CATRTPSGQYF.

With regard to this clonotype: The germline gene is not matched at one end of the junction; a read error may be the cause. The rearrangement links TRBV28 to TRBJ1-5; possible D gene TRBD1, 6 bases. CDR1 MDHEN and CDR2 SYDVKM come from the germline V gene. CDR3 length: 14 residues. Written as DNA, the CDR3 is TGTGCAAGCAGGCTCACAGGGTCGACACGGCCCCAGCATTTT. Protein sequence: CASRLTGSTRPQHF.

In regard to this clonotype: A junction boundary mismatches the germline segment, possibly from a read error. This chain joins TRBV11-1 and TRBJ2-5; 7 nucleotides match TRBD1. The CDR3 is 14 amino acids. From germline, CDR1 is SGHAT and CDR2 FQDESV (reference sequence). The CDR3 DNA sequence: TGTGCTAGCAGCCTATACAGGGGCCAAGAGATCCAGTACTTC. Its translation: CASSLYRGQEIQYF. Supplemented by reference TRBV11-1 and TRBJ2-5, the full variable domain reads EAEVAQSPRYKITEKSQAVAFWCDPISGHATLYWYRQILGQGPELLVQFQDESVVDDSQLPKDRFSAERLKGVDSTLKIQPAELGDSAMYLCASSLYRGQEIQYFGPGTRLLVL.

With regard to this clonotype: Mismatch with germline at one junction end may stem from a read error. V usage is TRBV6-1 and J usage is TRBJ2-6; a weak D match, TRBD2 (6 bases). CDR3 length: 15 residues. The V gene's germline CDR1 is MNHNS and CDR2 SASEGT. CDR3 sequence (DNA): TGTGCCAGCAATGATGGGGACTCTGGGGCCAACATCCTGACTTTC. Its protein is CASNDGDSGANILTF.

Remarks on this clonotype: No conserved phenylalanine or tryptophan ends this CDR3, so it is likely a read error. This chain joins TRBV6-1 and TRBJ2-5; 12 bases line up with TRBD2. Germline CDR1 is MNHNS and CDR2 is SASEGT. This CDR3 is 15 amino acids long. CDR3 region: CASNEQTSGRETQYL. CDR3 nucleotide sequence: TGTGCCAGCAATGAACAAACTAGCGGGAGGGAGACCCAGTACCTC.

Concerning this clonotype: The conserved final phenylalanine or tryptophan is absent from the CDR3, which likely points to a read error. The rearrangement uses TRBV29-1 and TRBJ2-3; a weak D match, TRBD2 (6 bases). The germline V gene encodes CDR1 SQVTM and CDR2 ANQGSEA. This CDR3 has 13 amino acids. Trimming left V 4 bases short and J 3 bases short, with 11 bases between. CDR3 coding DNA: TGCAGCGTTGCGGGGGAGCGGACAGATACGCAGTATTCT. Its translation: CSVAGERTDTQYS.

The chain uses TRBV5-4 and TRBJ2-3; D unresolved. CDR3 length: 12 amino acids. From germline, CDR1 is SGHNT and CDR2 YYREEE (reference sequence). The CDR3 loop reads CISSITGDTQYF. CDR3 sequence (DNA): TGTATCAGCAGCATTACTGGAGATACGCAGTATTTT.

A remark on this clonotype: An end of the junction does not agree with germline; a read error may underlie this. The rearrangement joins TRBV13 to TRBJ2-7; TRBD1 agrees at 9 bases. CDR1 is PRHDT and CDR2 is FYEKMQ in the germline V gene (reference sequence). The CDR3 runs 17 residues. CDR3 in amino acids: CSSSSRDRDSTAYGQYF. In nucleotides, the CDR3 is TGTTCCAGCAGCTCCCGGGACAGGGATTCTACTGCCTACGGGCAGTACTTC.